The 26 T cell receptor beta chains given below trace back to one sample, sequenced in a study of T cells after yellow fever vaccination. MiXCR, run by TCRdb on the 5' RACE reads, gives a single entry per CDR3 protein. Among 300,000 to 350,000 distinct CDR3 sequences listed, 8% to 9.5% were seen once. The sample was PBMCs, taken about 41 days after the first yellow fever vaccination. These receptors all come from a man between 18 and 35 years old who received the YFV17D yellow fever vaccine.

The sample holds many counts of this clonotype. The chain combines TRBV27 with TRBJ2-5, with D tentatively TRBD2 (5 bases). The CDR3 is 14 amino acids. Germline loops: CDR1 MNHEY, CDR2 SMNVEV (reference sequence). Trimming shortened V by 6 bases and J by 5 bases, and 16 bases separated the two germline ends. The CDR3 reads CASSSYFPGETQYF. The CDR3 DNA reads TGTGCCAGCAGCTCATATTTCCCGGGGGAGACCCAGTACTTC.

This clonotype was recorded a few times. At one boundary the junction diverges from the germline segment, which might be a read error. The chain employs TRBV7-7 and TRBJ2-5; tentatively, D is TRBD1 (5 bases). CDR3 size: 13 residues. Germline CDR1 is SSHAT and CDR2 is FNYEAQ (reference sequence). The chain's CDR3 is CASSSQGTETQYF. The DNA of the CDR3 is TGTGCTAGCAGCTCCCAGGGTACAGAGACCCAGTACTTC.

The rearrangement uses TRBV4-1 and TRBJ2-7; 8 bases match TRBD2. V lost 4 bases, J lost 0 bases, and 11 bases stayed unmatched. The CDR3 has 17 residues. CDR1 and CDR2 from the germline V gene are MGHRA and YSYEKL. The CDR3, as DNA: TGCGCCAGCAGCCCAGCCGGGGGGGGCTCGAGCTCCTACGAGCAGTACTTC. Translation: CASSPAGGGSSSYEQYF.

The chain combines TRBV7-9 with TRBJ1-2; D gene unclear. CDR1 SEHNR and CDR2 FQNEAQ come from the germline V gene (reference sequence). V gave up 5 bases and J gave up 8 bases, with 18 bases separating them. This CDR3 contains 14 residues. Here the CDR3 DNA reads TGTGCCAGCAGCCCAAGCAGGAGTACCGGCGGCTACACCTTC. Protein product: CASSPSRSTGGYTF.

The V and J genes are TRBV9 and TRBJ2-1; the match to TRBD2 covers 13 bases. Per the germline V gene, CDR1 is SGDLS and CDR2 is YYNGEE. The CDR3 sequence is 16 residues long. The V segment lost 3 bases and the J segment 4 bases; nucleotides outside the gene matches: 4. The CDR3 nucleotides are TGTGCCAGCAGCGAACTGACTAGCGGGGGGTACAATGAGCAGTTCTTC. It is translated as CASSELTSGGYNEQFF.

The chain couples TRBV6-5 to TRBJ2-3, with D perhaps matching TRBD2 (5 bases). Trimming took 6 bases from V and 3 from J, leaving 16 bases between them. The CDR3 spans 15 residues. Germline CDR1 and CDR2: MNHEY and SVGAGI. The CDR3 region has the DNA TGTGCCAGCAGATACCTCAGGTCGGGGACAGATACGCAGTATTTT. Its translation is CASRYLRSGTDTQYF.

The chain is built from TRBV5-1 and TRBJ2-3; D is uncertain. The germline V and J ends were trimmed by 5 bases and 4 bases, with 14 bases remaining between them. The CDR3 spans 14 residues. Germline loops: CDR1 SGHRS, CDR2 YFSETQ. The CDR3 bases are TGCGCCAGCAGGATCTCAACCGAAGCAGATACGCAGTATTTT. Translated: CASRISTEADTQYF.

This chain joins TRBV5-1 and TRBJ1-1, with D possibly matching TRBD1 (6 bases). This CDR3 has 17 amino acids. Per germline, CDR1 SGHRS and CDR2 YFSETQ. V lost 0 bases and J 0 bases, leaving 15 bases between the germline ends. CDR3 sequence (DNA): TGCGCCAGCAGCTTGGGGGGGACACTATCCATGAACACTGAAGCTTTCTTT. It is translated as CASSLGGTLSMNTEAFF.

There are a few counts of this clonotype. The chain combines TRBV27 with TRBJ2-1, with unresolved D. This CDR3 is 15 amino acids long. V lost 0 bases to trimming and J lost 9 bases, with 15 bases between them. Germline CDR1 is MNHEY and CDR2 is SMNVEV (reference sequence). The CDR3 DNA reads TGTGCCAGCAGTTTATCAAGAGGTACCGGTGGTGAGCAGTTCTTC. Translated, it gives CASSLSRGTGGEQFF.

This clonotype showed up many times. The rearrangement joins TRBV5-5 to TRBJ2-5; possible D gene TRBD2, 5 bases. V lost 0 bases to trimming and J lost 4 bases, with 10 bases between them. Germline values: CDR1 SGHKS, CDR2 YYEKEE (reference sequence). The CDR3 runs to 14 residues. The CDR3 bases are TGTGCCAGCAGCTTGGTGGGAGTGGGAGAGACCCAGTACTTC. Encoded protein: CASSLVGVGETQYF.

V and J are TRBV9 and TRBJ2-2; D is perhaps TRBD2 (5 bases). CDR3 length equals 14 residues. Germline CDR1 is SGDLS and CDR2 is YYNGEE. V shed 6 bases and J shed 1 base, with 10 bases lying between them. The CDR3 DNA follows: TGTGCCAGCAAGCCGGCGGGGAACACCGGGGAGCTGTTTTTT. It yields the protein CASKPAGNTGELFF.

V usage is TRBV7-2 and J usage is TRBJ1-5; D perhaps matches TRBD1 (6 bases). The CDR3 consists of 15 residues. V was clipped by 0 bases and J by 6 bases, with 12 bases between them. Germline CDR1 and CDR2: SGHTA and FQGNSA. CDR3 residues: CASSLAGGLAQPQHF. The CDR3 region has the DNA TGTGCCAGCAGCTTAGCGGGGGGGCTCGCTCAGCCCCAGCATTTT.

This clonotype was recorded many times. The gene calls are TRBV18 and TRBJ2-4; TRBD2 aligns across 15 bases. J was trimmed by 3 bases and V by 6 bases; bases with no gene match: 9. In germline, CDR1 is KGHSH, CDR2 LQKENI. This CDR3 comprises 18 residues. The CDR3 protein is CASSPGLAGGDGKNIQYF. The CDR3 nucleotides are TGTGCCAGCTCCCCGGGACTAGCGGGGGGCGACGGCAAAAACATTCAGTACTTC.

This clonotype was recorded a few times. J is TRBJ2-1 and V is TRBV5-1, with 10 bases lining up with TRBD2. The V gene end was trimmed by 4 bases and the J gene end by 8 bases; junction bases not matched to a gene: 12. The germline V gene has CDR1 SGHRS and CDR2 YFSETQ. The CDR3 length is 16 residues. For the CDR3, the DNA is TGCGCCAGCAGCCCCACGACTAGCGGGTGGAGGGATGAGCAGTTCTTC. It yields the protein CASSPTTSGWRDEQFF.

The genes are TRBV5-4 and TRBJ1-6; no clear D. This CDR3 is built from 13 residues. Germline assignment: CDR1 SGHNT and CDR2 YYREEE (reference sequence). V was pared by 4 bases and J by 7 bases, with 9 bases between. The DNA for the CDR3 is TGTGCCAGCAGCGGGGAATTAAATTCACCCCTCCACTTT. It translates to CASSGELNSPLHF.

J is TRBJ2-5 and V is TRBV6-1; 8 bases are shared with TRBD1. The CDR3 is made up of 13 amino acids. Unmatched junction bases numbered 5, after V lost 5 bases and J lost 6 bases. The germline CDR1 and CDR2 sequences are MNHNS and SASEGT. The CDR3 here is CASSPDRAKTQYF. The CDR3 nucleotides read TGTGCCAGCAGTCCGGACAGGGCGAAGACCCAGTACTTC.

In this sample, this clonotype turned up many times. The chain employs TRBV28 and TRBJ2-1; 8 bases map to TRBD2. The germline V gene encodes CDR1 MDHEN and CDR2 SYDVKM. V lost 4 bases and J lost 3; bases outside the gene matches: 8. The CDR3 has 16 amino acids. The CDR3: CASSSLAGGFYNEQFF. In nucleotides, the CDR3 is TGTGCCAGCAGTTCACTGGCGGGGGGCTTCTACAATGAGCAGTTCTTC. The full variable domain, its missing parts supplied by reference TRBV28 and TRBJ2-1, is DVKVTQSSRYLVKRTGEKVFLECVQDMDHENMFWYRQDPGLGLRLIYFSYDVKMKEKGDIPEGYSVSREKKERFSLILESASTNQTSMYLCASSSLAGGFYNEQFFGPGTRLTVL.

This clonotype was observed a handful of times. The chain carries TRBV7-9 and TRBJ2-3; D gene uncertain. V dropped 5 bases and J dropped 1 base, with 16 bases sitting between them. The CDR3 runs 16 residues. Germline loops: CDR1 SEHNR, CDR2 FQNEAQ (reference sequence). The CDR3 nucleotides read TGTGCCAGCAGCCCATCGGTGGGCCCGGGCACAGATACGCAGTATTTT. Translating it yields CASSPSVGPGTDTQYF. The whole variable domain, remainder taken from reference TRBV7-9 and TRBJ2-3, is DTGVSQNPRHKITKRGQNVTFRCDPISEHNRLYWYRQTLGQGPEFLTYFQNEAQLEKSRLLSDRFSAERPKGSFSTLEIQRTEQGDSAMYLCASSPSVGPGTDTQYFGPGTRLTVL.

The sample holds a few counts of this clonotype. The chain recombines TRBV28 with TRBJ1-4; D may be TRBD1 (5 bases). Deletions cut 5 bases from V and 4 bases from J, with 8 bases between. CDR1 is MDHEN, CDR2 SYDVKM, per germline. The CDR3 runs 13 residues. Written as DNA, the CDR3 is TGTGCCAGCAGTCGACAGCGTAATGAAAAACTGTTTTTT. As protein: CASSRQRNEKLFF.

This clonotype was recorded at least ten times. J is TRBJ2-7 and V is TRBV7-2; D unclear. V was clipped by 1 base and J by 1 base, with 8 bases between them. Germline lookup yields CDR1 SGHTA and CDR2 FQGNSA. The CDR3 is 14 residues long. Here the CDR3 DNA reads TGTGCCAGCAGCTTAGAACAGAGATCCTACGAGCAGTACTTC. Amino acid sequence: CASSLEQRSYEQYF.

The chain combines TRBV5-1 with TRBJ2-5; D gene ambiguous. The ends were cut back, 4 bases at V and 5 bases at J, with 9 bases in the middle. Germline CDR1 is SGHRS and CDR2 is YFSETQ. The CDR3 contains 12 residues. CDR3 sequence reads: CASSEERETQYF. The CDR3 DNA follows: TGCGCCAGCAGCGAGGAGCGCGAGACCCAGTACTTC. The variable domain in full, with the rest retrieved from reference TRBV5-1 and TRBJ2-5, is KAGVTQTPRYLIKTRGQQVTLSCSPISGHRSVSWYQQTPGQGLQFLFEYFSETQRNKGNFPGRFSGRQFSNSRSEMNVSTLELGDSALYLCASSEERETQYFGPGTRLLVL.

There are a few counts of this clonotype. The rearrangement links TRBV5-4 to TRBJ2-5; TRBD1 matches at 10 bases. The CDR3 loop spans 15 amino acids. V shed 4 bases and J 3 bases; nucleotides not matched to a gene: 6. The germline CDR1 and CDR2 sequences are SGHNT and YYREEE (reference sequence). The CDR3 DNA follows: TGTGCCAGCAGCATCCCCGGGACAGGGGAAGAGACCCAGTACTTC. This translates into CASSIPGTGEETQYF.

Only a few counts were recorded for this clonotype. The J gene is TRBJ1-5, the V gene TRBV6-6; no firm D call. The germline CDR1 and CDR2 sequences are MNHNY and SVGAGI (reference sequence). Deletions cut 5 bases from V and 11 bases from J, with 13 bases between. CDR3 length: 12 amino acids. The CDR3 loop is CASSPLGLAQHF. DNA for the CDR3: TGTGCCAGCAGTCCGTTAGGACTAGCCCAGCATTTT.

This clonotype has a count of ten or more. The V call is TRBV12-5, the J call TRBJ2-5; D uncertain. V was clipped by 3 bases and J by 0 bases, with 5 bases between them. Germline CDR1 LGHNT, CDR2 FRNRAP. This CDR3 region has 13 residues. Written as DNA, the CDR3 is TGTGCTAGTGGTTTAGACAACCAAGAGACCCAGTACTTC. This codes for CASGLDNQETQYF.

This clonotype was detected only a few times. The chain couples TRBV4-2 to TRBJ2-5, with D unresolved. Germline values: CDR1 LGHNA, CDR2 YNFKEQ. Trimming removed 0 bases at V and 9 bases at J, with 14 bases between. The CDR3 contains 14 residues. As DNA, the CDR3 is TGTGCCAGCAGCCAAGATTCCTTGGGGAAGGCCCAGTACTTC. It translates to CASSQDSLGKAQYF.

This sequence joins TRBV7-9 and TRBJ1-4; 10 positions agree with TRBD1. CDR1 and CDR2 from the germline V gene are SEHNR and FQNEAQ (reference sequence). This CDR3 is 15 amino acids long. The ends lost 6 bases at V and 8 bases at J; junction bases unmatched: 9. CDR3 sequence: CASRKPGQGYEKLFF. For the CDR3, the DNA is TGTGCCAGCAGAAAACCGGGACAGGGGTACGAAAAACTGTTTTTT.